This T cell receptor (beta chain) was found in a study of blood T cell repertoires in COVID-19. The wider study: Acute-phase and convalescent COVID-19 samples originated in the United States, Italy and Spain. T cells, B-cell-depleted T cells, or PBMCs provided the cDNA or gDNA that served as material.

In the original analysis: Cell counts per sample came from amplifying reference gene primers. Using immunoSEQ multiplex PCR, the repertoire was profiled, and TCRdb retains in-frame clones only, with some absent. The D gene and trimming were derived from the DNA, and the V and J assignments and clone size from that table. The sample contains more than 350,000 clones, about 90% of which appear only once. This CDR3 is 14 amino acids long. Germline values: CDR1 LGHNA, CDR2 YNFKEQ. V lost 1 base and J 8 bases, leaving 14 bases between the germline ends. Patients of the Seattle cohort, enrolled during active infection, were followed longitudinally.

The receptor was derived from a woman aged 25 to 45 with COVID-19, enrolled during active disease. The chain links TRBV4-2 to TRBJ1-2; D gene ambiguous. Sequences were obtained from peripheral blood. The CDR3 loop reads CASSQAEGGRGYTF. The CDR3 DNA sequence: TGTGCCAGCAGCCAAGCCGAGGGAGGGCGGGGCTACACCTTC.